The clone carrying this T cell receptor beta chain has ten or more counts. Antigen: not known. CDR3 length: 13 residues. V was pared by 5 bases and J by 6 bases, with 11 bases between. CDR1 and CDR2 from the germline V gene are SNHLY and FYNNEI. The sample originates from a study of CD8 T cells in ankylosing spondylitis. Study outcomes and limitations: Previously reported in reactive arthritis synovial fluid and blood were some of the motif variants. There was a TCR beta motif, made of several highly homologous variants, that appeared characteristic of ankylosing spondylitis blood. Clones linked to disease were reported to show significant enrichment in matched ankylosing spondylitis synovial fluid.

TCRdb analysed the 5' RACE reads with MiXCR anew, one entry per CDR3 protein. In the table there are roughly 240,000 distinct CDR3 sequences, over 7% of which are singletons. The chain couples TRBV2 to TRBJ1-5, with a weak D call TRBD1 (6 bases). Material: blood, either unsorted or a sorted T cell fraction (not recorded which). The sequence came from a female donor with ankylosing spondylitis or in good health (not recorded which). The CDR3 bases are TGTGCCAGCAGTCGGGGGGCGGGTCAGCCCCAGCATTTT. Its translation is CASSRGAGQPQHF.